One sample yielded the 9 T cell receptor beta chains listed below, sequenced in a study of shared clonotypes between healthy human individuals. The protocol was immunoSEQ multiplex PCR, while the TCRdb copy is restricted to in-frame clones and leaves out a portion. The table has more than 1,200,000 clones, approximately 98.5% seen once. The sequenced material came from naive CD4+ T cells sorted from blood. The subset was: CD45RA+ positively selected. These receptors were obtained from a young man in good health.

V is TRBV28 and J is TRBJ2-3; D call uncertain. The V gene lost 3 bases and the J gene lost 5 bases, with 12 bases spanning the gap. The germline CDR1 and CDR2 sequences are MDHEN and SYDVKM. CDR3 length: 14 amino acids. Written as DNA, the CDR3 is TGTGCCAGCAGTTTGGACGCTGTGGTAGATACGCAGTATTTT. Protein sequence: CASSLDAVVDTQYF.

This clone was seen just once. The rearrangement links TRBV19 to TRBJ2-7; D is possibly TRBD1 or TRBD2 (5 bases each). CDR1 is LNHDA, CDR2 SQIVND, per germline (reference sequence). The length of the CDR3 is 13 residues. V shed 5 bases and J shed 2 bases, with 10 bases lying between them. DNA of the CDR3: TGTGCCAGTAGTCGGGGCCAGCCCTACGAGCAGTACTTC. This gives the protein CASSRGQPYEQYF.

V gene TRBV13 combines with J gene TRBJ2-5; D is unresolved. CDR1 and CDR2 (germline): PRHDT, FYEKMQ (reference sequence). The CDR3 runs 13 residues. The V end was cut by 0 bases, the J end by 2 bases, with 4 bases between. The CDR3 region has the DNA TGTGCCAGCAGCTTAGGGCCACAAGAGACCCAGTACTTC. This codes for CASSLGPQETQYF. Complete variable domain (other parts from reference TRBV13 and TRBJ2-5): AAGVIQSPRHLIKEKRETATLKCYPIPRHDTVYWYQQGPGQDPQFLISFYEKMQSDKGSIPDRFSAQQFSDYHSELNMSSLELGDSALYFCASSLGPQETQYFGPGTRLLVL.

This clone was observed once. The chain has TRBV28 and TRBJ2-7, with 7 bases identical to TRBD1. This CDR3 spans 15 amino acids. The junction had 11 bases not matched to a gene; V was cut back by 6 bases and J by 3 bases. Per germline, CDR1 MDHEN and CDR2 SYDVKM. In DNA, the CDR3 is TGTGCCAGCAGCCACGGGACAGCCTTAGACTACGAGCAGTACTTC. Translation: CASSHGTALDYEQYF.

This chain connects TRBV6-6 to TRBJ2-7; 8 bases are a match to TRBD2. Germline CDR1 MNHNY, CDR2 SVGAGI (reference sequence). With V trimmed by 5 bases and J by 3 bases, 3 bases remained unmatched. The CDR3 loop spans 13 amino acids. The CDR3 sequence: CASSTGTSYEQYF. CDR3 DNA: TGTGCCAGCAGTACCGGGACTAGCTACGAGCAGTACTTC.

V usage is TRBV7-2 and J usage is TRBJ2-5; the D gene could be TRBD1 or TRBD2 (5 bases each). V dropped 6 bases and J dropped 5 bases, with 16 bases sitting between them. In germline, CDR1 is SGHTA, CDR2 FQGNSA. The CDR3 runs 14 residues. The CDR3 bases are TGTGCCAGCAGGTCCATGGGGGTTGGGGAGACCCAGTACTTC. Protein: CASRSMGVGETQYF.

The table lists this clone with a count of one. This sequence joins TRBV6-5 and TRBJ1-5, with TRBD1 as a possible D gene (6 bases). This CDR3 is built from 14 residues. The V gene lost 6 bases and the J gene lost 9 bases, with 18 bases spanning the gap. Germline V lookup: CDR1 MNHEY, CDR2 SVGAGI. CDR3 nucleotide sequence: TGTGCCAGCAGCCAGACAGGAAGGGAGCTGCCCCAGCATTTT. Encoded protein: CASSQTGRELPQHF.

This clone was observed a few times. This sequence joins TRBV29-1 and TRBJ1-4; D is perhaps TRBD1 (6 bases). Trimming stripped 7 bases from V and 4 bases from J, with 10 bases between. The CDR3 totals 12 residues. The germline gives CDR1 SQVTM, CDR2 ANQGSEA. The CDR3 here is CSGRGVNEKLFF. CDR3 sequence (DNA): TGCAGCGGGAGGGGGGTTAATGAAAAACTGTTTTTT.

The table lists this clone with a count of one. DNA of the CDR3: TGTGCCAGGTCGGGACGATCGGTGGGGGGGGCTGAGCAGTTCTTC. This translates into CARSGRSVGGAEQFF. The chain is built from TRBV25-1 and TRBJ2-1; a weak D match, TRBD2 (7 bases). CDR1 is MGHDK and CDR2 is SYGVNS in the germline V gene. Deletions cut 9 bases from V and 9 bases from J, with 24 bases between. The CDR3 consists of 15 residues.